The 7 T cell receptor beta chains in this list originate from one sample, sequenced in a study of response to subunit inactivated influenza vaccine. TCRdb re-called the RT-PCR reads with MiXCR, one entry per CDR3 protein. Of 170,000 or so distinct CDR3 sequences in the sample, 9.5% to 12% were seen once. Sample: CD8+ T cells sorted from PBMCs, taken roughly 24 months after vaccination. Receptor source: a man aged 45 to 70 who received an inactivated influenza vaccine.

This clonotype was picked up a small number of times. CDR3 residues: CASSLLYRGGNTIYF. CDR3 nucleotide sequence: TGTGCCAGCAGCTTACTCTACAGGGGAGGAAACACCATATATTTT. This chain connects TRBV7-9 to TRBJ1-3; TRBD1 aligns across 7 bases. Trimming removed 2 bases from V and 4 bases from J; junction bases left unmatched: 5. The CDR3 covers 15 residues. Germline V gene data show CDR1 as SEHNR and CDR2 as FQNEAQ (reference sequence).

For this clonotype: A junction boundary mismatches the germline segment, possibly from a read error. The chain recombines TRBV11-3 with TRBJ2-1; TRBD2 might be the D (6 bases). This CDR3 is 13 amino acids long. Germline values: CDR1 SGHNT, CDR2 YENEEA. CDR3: CASSSKDYHEQFF. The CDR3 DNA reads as TGTGCCAGCAGCTCTAAGGACTACCATGAGCAGTTCTTC.

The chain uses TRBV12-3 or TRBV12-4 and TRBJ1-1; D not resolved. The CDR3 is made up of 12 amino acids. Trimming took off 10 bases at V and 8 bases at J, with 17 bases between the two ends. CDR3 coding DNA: TGTGCCACCCACACCGGTGGCCTAGAAGCTTTCTTT. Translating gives CATHTGGLEAFF.

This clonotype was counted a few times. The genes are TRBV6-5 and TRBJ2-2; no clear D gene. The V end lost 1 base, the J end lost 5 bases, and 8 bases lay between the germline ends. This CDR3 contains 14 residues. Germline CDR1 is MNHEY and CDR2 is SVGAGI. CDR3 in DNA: TGTGCCAGCAGTTACTTGTTAGGAACCGGGGAGCTGTTTTTT. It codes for CASSYLLGTGELFF.

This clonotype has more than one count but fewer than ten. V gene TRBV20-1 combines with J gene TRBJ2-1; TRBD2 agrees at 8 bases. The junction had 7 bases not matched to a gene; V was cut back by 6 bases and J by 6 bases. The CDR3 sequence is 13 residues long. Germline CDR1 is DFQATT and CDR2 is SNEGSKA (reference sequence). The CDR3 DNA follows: TGCAGTGCGAATAGCGGGACGGGCAATGAGCAGTTCTTC. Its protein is CSANSGTGNEQFF.

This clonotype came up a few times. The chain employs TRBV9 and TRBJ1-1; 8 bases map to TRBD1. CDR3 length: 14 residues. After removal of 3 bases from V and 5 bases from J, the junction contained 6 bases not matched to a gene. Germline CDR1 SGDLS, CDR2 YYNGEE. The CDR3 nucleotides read TGTGCCAGCAGCGCTTACAGGGGGGTTACTGAAGCTTTCTTT. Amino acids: CASSAYRGVTEAFF.

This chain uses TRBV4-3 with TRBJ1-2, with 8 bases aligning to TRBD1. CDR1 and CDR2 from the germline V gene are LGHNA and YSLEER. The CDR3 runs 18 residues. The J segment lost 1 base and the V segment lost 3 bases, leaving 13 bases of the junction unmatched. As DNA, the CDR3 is TGCGCCAGCAGCCAGTGGGCACAGGGGGAGTTATTTAACTATGGCTACACCTTC. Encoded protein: CASSQWAQGELFNYGYTF.